Below, 23 T cell receptor beta chains from the same sample are listed, as sequenced in a study of T cell responses to AZD1222 COVID-19 vaccine. TCRdb's copy holds only in-frame clones and misses some; the assay was immunoSEQ multiplex PCR. The sample contains over 45,000 clones, 70% to 90% of which appear only once. Material: peripheral blood, obtained on day 0 of AZD1222 vaccination. The receptors were gathered from an adult in good health.

This rearrangement joins TRBV27 to TRBJ1-6; D is unresolved. V lost 7 bases, J lost 3 bases, and 13 bases lay in between. CDR1 MNHEY and CDR2 SMNVEV come from the germline V gene (reference sequence). The CDR3 is 15 amino acids. The CDR3 region is CASTLGGIYNSPLHF. CDR3 nucleotide sequence: TGTGCCAGCACCTTGGGAGGTATCTATAATTCACCCCTCCACTTT.

V gene TRBV5-1 combines with J gene TRBJ2-5; D gene unclear. The CDR3 has 13 amino acids. CDR1 and CDR2 (germline): SGHRS, YFSETQ. V was cut by 0 bases and J by 1 base, with 4 bases left in between. The CDR3 reads CASSLELQETQYF. The CDR3 nucleotides read TGCGCCAGCAGCTTGGAACTCCAAGAGACCCAGTACTTC.

The V call is TRBV15, the J call TRBJ1-1, with TRBD1 as a possible D gene (6 bases). Trimming pared 0 bases from V and 7 bases from J, leaving 6 bases between. Germline CDR1 and CDR2: LNHNV and YYDKDF (reference sequence). This CDR3 comprises 12 residues. The CDR3 protein is CATSRDRGEAFF. DNA of the CDR3: TGTGCCACCAGCAGAGACAGGGGTGAAGCTTTCTTT. The full variable domain, in which reference TRBV15 and TRBJ1-1 provide the parts outside the CDR3, is DAMVIQNPRYQVTQFGKPVTLSCSQTLNHNVMYWYQQKSSQAPKLLFHYYDKDFNNEADTPDNFQSRRPNTSFCFLDIRSPGLGDTAMYLCATSRDRGEAFFGQGTRLTVV.

The V call is TRBV7-3, the J call TRBJ1-6, with D unclear. V was shortened by 2 bases and J by 0 bases, with 8 bases between the two germline ends. The CDR3 runs 16 residues. In germline, CDR1 is SGHTA, CDR2 FQGTGA. In DNA form, the CDR3 reads TGTGCCAGCAGCTTACGCGAGAGCTCCTATAATTCACCCCTCCACTTT. This gives the protein CASSLRESSYNSPLHF.

This chain connects TRBV11-2 to TRBJ1-1, with 7 bases that match TRBD1. This CDR3 is built from 14 residues. J was trimmed by 4 bases and V by 3 bases; bases with no gene match: 5. Germline V gene lookup returns CDR1 SGHAT and CDR2 FQNNGV. As DNA, the CDR3 is TGTGCCAGCAGCTTGAACAGGGGAGGCACTGAAGCTTTCTTT. This codes for CASSLNRGGTEAFF. Complete variable domain (other parts from reference TRBV11-2 and TRBJ1-1): EAGVAQSPRYKIIEKRQSVAFWCNPISGHATLYWYQQILGQGPKLLIQFQNNGVVDDSQLPKDRFSAERLKGVDSTLKIQPAKLEDSAVYLCASSLNRGGTEAFFGQGTRLTVV.

The CDR3 nucleotides read TGTGCCAGCAGTTCCTCGGGGGGTCATAGCTCCTACGAGCAGTACTTC. This translates into CASSSSGGHSSYEQYF. The chain is built from TRBV6-5 and TRBJ2-7; 7 bases map to TRBD2. The CDR3 sequence is 16 residues long. CDR1 MNHEY and CDR2 SVGAGI come from the germline V gene. Germline trimming cut 4 bases from V and 0 bases from J; bases unmatched to any gene: 9.

The chain links TRBV7-2 to TRBJ2-1; 8 nucleotides line up with TRBD1. There are 16 residues in the CDR3. With V trimmed by 5 bases and J by 5 bases, 11 bases remained unmatched. CDR1 is SGHTA and CDR2 is FQGNSA in the germline V gene. CDR3 bases: TGTGCCAGCAGCCCTAGAAGACAGGGGATTAACAATGAGCAGTTCTTC. It yields the protein CASSPRRQGINNEQFF.

V and J are TRBV18 and TRBJ2-7, with D possibly TRBD1 on 5 matching bases. CDR1 and CDR2 from the germline V gene are KGHSH and LQKENI. The CDR3 sequence is 13 residues long. V was trimmed by 2 bases and J by 0 bases, leaving 5 bases between them. In DNA form, the CDR3 reads TGTGCCAGCTCACCAGACAGCTCCTACGAGCAGTACTTC. Its translation is CASSPDSSYEQYF.

The V call is TRBV18, the J call TRBJ2-5; D is uncertain. CDR1 and CDR2 (germline): KGHSH, LQKENI. The CDR3 consists of 15 residues. V was pared by 4 bases and J by 1 base, with 13 bases between. CDR3 DNA sequence: TGTGCCAGCTCACTCGGTGACGGATCCCAAGAGACCCAGTACTTC. This encodes CASSLGDGSQETQYF.

The chain links TRBV7-3 to TRBJ2-1, with 8 bases that match TRBD1. The CDR3 length is 14 residues. V gave up 0 bases and J gave up 11 bases; unmatched junction bases: 6. Germline lookup yields CDR1 SGHTA and CDR2 FQGTGA. The CDR3 DNA reads as TGTGCCAGCAGCTTAACGACAGGGGAGAGCAAGCAGTTCTTC. Translated: CASSLTTGESKQFF. Full variable domain (remainder filled in from reference TRBV7-3 and TRBJ2-1): GAGVSQTPSNKVTEKGKYVELRCDPISGHTALYWYRQSLGQGPEFLIYFQGTGAADDSGLPNDRFFAVRPEGSVSTLKIQRTERGDSAVYLCASSLTTGESKQFFGPGTRLTVL.

The chain uses TRBV6-2 or TRBV6-3 and TRBJ2-7, with TRBD2 matching 9 bases. The CDR3 spans 14 residues. Germline CDR1 is MNHEY and CDR2 is SVGEGT. J gave up 4 bases and V 5 bases, and 6 bases lay outside the gene matches. CDR3 in DNA: TGTGCCAGCAGTCGCGACAGCGGGAGGTACGAGCAGTACTTC. Protein sequence: CASSRDSGRYEQYF.

V usage is TRBV7-8 and J usage is TRBJ1-1; the D is unclear. Trimming took 0 bases from V and 7 from J, leaving 12 bases between them. The CDR3 sequence is 14 residues long. CDR1 SGHVS and CDR2 FQNEAQ come from the germline V gene. The CDR3 loop is CASSLAAAVVEAFF. In nucleotides, the CDR3 is TGTGCCAGCAGCTTAGCGGCAGCTGTCGTTGAAGCTTTCTTT.

The rearrangement uses TRBV5-1 and TRBJ2-7, with 8 bases matching TRBD1. CDR1 and CDR2 from the germline V gene are SGHRS and YFSETQ. CDR3 size: 14 residues. The junction had 7 bases not matched to a gene; V was cut back by 4 bases and J by 4 bases. The CDR3 DNA reads as TGCGCCAGCAGCCCACAGGGGGACCGGTACGAGCAGTACTTC. Translating gives CASSPQGDRYEQYF. Looking up the rest from reference TRBV5-1 and TRBJ2-7 gives the full variable domain: KAGVTQTPRYLIKTRGQQVTLSCSPISGHRSVSWYQQTPGQGLQFLFEYFSETQRNKGNFPGRFSGRQFSNSRSEMNVSTLELGDSALYLCASSPQGDRYEQYFGPGTRLTVT.

This sequence joins TRBV10-3 and TRBJ2-7; TRBD2 might be the D (6 bases). V was cut by 0 bases and J by 2 bases, with 14 bases left in between. The CDR3 is 16 amino acids. Germline V lookup: CDR1 ENHRY, CDR2 SYGVKD. The CDR3 loop reads CAISESRGTMPYEQYF. The CDR3 DNA reads TGTGCCATCAGTGAGTCGCGGGGCACCATGCCCTACGAGCAGTACTTC.

This chain connects TRBV14 to TRBJ1-4; 8 bases agree with TRBD1. The CDR3 length is 15 residues. Per the germline V gene, CDR1 is SGHDN and CDR2 is FVKESK. V was pared by 1 base and J by 7 bases, with 5 bases of the junction left unmatched. The CDR3, as DNA: TGTGCCAGCAGCCAAGCAGGGGGCCGGGTTGAAAAACTGTTTTTT. This codes for CASSQAGGRVEKLFF.

This clone appeared a single time. The chain recombines TRBV30 with TRBJ2-7, with 7 bases lining up with TRBD1. This CDR3 is 12 amino acids long. Germline loops: CDR1 GTSNPN, CDR2 SVGIG (reference sequence). V shed 4 bases, J shed 3 bases, and the junction held 3 bases outside the gene matches. CDR3: CAWIRDSYEQYF. The CDR3 DNA reads as TGTGCCTGGATAAGGGACAGCTACGAGCAGTACTTC.

The sample holds one count of this clone. The CDR3, as DNA: TGTGCCAGCAGCCCCAATGGTATGACTGAGCAGTTCTTC. The encoded protein is CASSPNGMTEQFF. The chain joins TRBV7-9 to TRBJ2-1, with D uncertain. The CDR3 covers 13 residues. Germline loops: CDR1 SEHNR, CDR2 FQNEAQ (reference sequence). V lost 5 bases and J 9 bases, leaving 14 bases between the germline ends.

The chain has TRBV2 and TRBJ2-7; D is unresolved. Germline-derived CDR1 and CDR2 are SNHLY and FYNNEI. Between the trimmed V and J ends, which lost 2 bases and 0 bases, there was a span of 8 bases. This CDR3 is 14 amino acids long. The chain's CDR3 is CASSEYRSSYEQYF. The CDR3 DNA reads TGTGCCAGCAGTGAATATAGGAGCTCCTACGAGCAGTACTTC. The full variable domain, completed using reference TRBV2 and TRBJ2-7, is EPEVTQTPSHQVTQMGQEVILRCVPISNHLYFYWYRQILGQKVEFLVSFYNNEISEKSEIFDDQFSVERPDGSNFTLKIRSTKLEDSAMYFCASSEYRSSYEQYFGPGTRLTVT.

The chain combines TRBV30 with TRBJ1-5, with D unresolved. Per germline, CDR1 GTSNPN and CDR2 SVGIG (reference sequence). The CDR3 extends over 13 amino acids. The germline V and J ends were trimmed by 4 bases and 0 bases, with 7 bases remaining between them. The CDR3 sequence: CAWNRDSNQPQHF. The CDR3 DNA reads as TGTGCCTGGAATAGGGATAGCAATCAGCCCCAGCATTTT.

This rearrangement joins TRBV5-1 to TRBJ2-6; 8 bases align to TRBD1. Trimming took 3 bases from V and 3 from J; bases not matched to a gene: 5. Looked up from germline, CDR1 is SGHRS and CDR2 is YFSETQ. This CDR3 has 16 amino acids. CDR3 nucleotide sequence: TGCGCCAGCAGCTCGCAGGGGGCGCATGGGGCCAACGTCCTGACTTTC. Translation gives CASSSQGAHGANVLTF. The full variable domain, in which reference TRBV5-1 and TRBJ2-6 provide the parts outside the CDR3, is KAGVTQTPRYLIKTRGQQVTLSCSPISGHRSVSWYQQTPGQGLQFLFEYFSETQRNKGNFPGRFSGRQFSNSRSEMNVSTLELGDSALYLCASSSQGAHGANVLTFGAGSRLTVL.

The table lists this clone with a count of one. The rearrangement uses TRBV20-1 and TRBJ2-7; D call uncertain. The germline CDR1 and CDR2 sequences are DFQATT and SNEGSKA (reference sequence). V lost 5 bases, J lost 2 bases, and 7 bases lay in between. There are 11 residues in the CDR3. The CDR3 DNA reads TGCAGTGCTGCCGACACCTACGAGCAGTACTTC. Protein product: CSAADTYEQYF.

The chain employs TRBV10-2 and TRBJ1-2, with 7 nucleotides matching TRBD1. The trim removed 2 bases at V and 2 bases at J, leaving 2 bases unmatched. Looked up from germline, CDR1 is WSHSY and CDR2 is SAAADI. There are 14 residues in the CDR3. The CDR3 is CASSEAGQNYGYTF. In DNA form, the CDR3 reads TGCGCCAGCAGTGAGGCGGGACAGAACTATGGCTACACCTTC.

The chain employs TRBV24-1 and TRBJ2-1, with 11 bases that match TRBD2. Germline V gives CDR1 KGHDR, CDR2 SFDVKD. The ends lost 3 bases at V and 2 bases at J; junction bases unmatched: 8. This CDR3 has 18 amino acids. CDR3 coding DNA: TGTGCCACCAGTGATGGTTCTAGCGGGGGGATCGCCTACAATGAGCAGTTCTTC. Protein sequence: CATSDGSSGGIAYNEQFF.